A single sample is the source of the 26 T cell receptor beta chains below, sequenced in a study of neurological immune-mediated disorders. One entry per CDR3 protein results from TCRdb running MiXCR on the 5' RACE reads. The data show about 38,000 distinct CDR3 sequences, roughly 4.8% seen once. The sample consisted of CD4+ T cells from blood. The source is a man between 18 and 35 years old in good health.

This clonotype was detected many times. The chain combines TRBV12-3 or TRBV12-4 with TRBJ1-5, with a tentative D call TRBD1 (6 bases). The CDR3 totals 13 residues. V lost 7 bases and J lost 0, with 7 bases in between. This CDR3 reads CASNRDSNQPQHF. CDR3 sequence (DNA): TGTGCCAGCAACAGGGATAGCAATCAGCCCCAGCATTTT.

V and J are TRBV12-3 or TRBV12-4 and TRBJ1-2; D unresolved. The V end lost 0 bases, the J end lost 4 bases, and 15 bases lay between the germline ends. The CDR3 length is 16 residues. CDR3: CASSLAQGGVSYGYTF. DNA of the CDR3: TGTGCCAGCAGTTTAGCGCAAGGAGGAGTAAGCTATGGCTACACCTTC.

Many counts were recorded for this clonotype. This CDR3 is CASFKFSVGELFF. The CDR3 DNA reads as TGTGCCAGCTTTAAGTTCTCTGTCGGGGAGCTGTTTTTT. The V gene is TRBV6-5, the J gene TRBJ2-2; D unresolved. The CDR3 extends over 13 amino acids. Germline CDR1 MNHEY, CDR2 SVGAGI. V lost 8 bases, J lost 7 bases, and 14 bases lay in between.

This clonotype has more than one count but fewer than ten. Given a much more abundant clone one base away, this may be a read error. The CDR3 here is CANSPGDRVYSPLHF. The CDR3 DNA sequence: TGTGCCAACAGCCCCGGGGACAGGGTATATTCACCCCTCCACTTT. This chain links TRBV7-2 with TRBJ1-6; the match to TRBD1 covers 9 bases. CDR3 size: 15 residues. Germline CDR1 is SGHTA and CDR2 is FQGNSA.

The table lists this clonotype with many counts. This chain uses TRBV29-1 with TRBJ2-5, with D maybe TRBD1 (6 bases). The germline V gene encodes CDR1 SQVTM and CDR2 ANQGSEA. The CDR3 sequence is 12 residues long. V dropped 7 bases and J dropped 1 base, with 10 bases sitting between them. The CDR3 DNA follows: TGCAGCGGATGGACAGCCCAAGAGACCCAGTACTTC. This gives the protein CSGWTAQETQYF.

The chain links TRBV6-2 or TRBV6-3 to TRBJ2-2, with TRBD1 matching 8 bases. The CDR3 totals 16 residues. The germline gives CDR1 MNHEY, CDR2 SVGEGT. Germline trimming cut 1 base from V and 4 bases from J; bases unmatched to any gene: 5. CDR3 nucleotide sequence: TGTGCCAGCAGTTACTTCGGACAGGGATCCACCGGGGAGCTGTTTTTT. This translates into CASSYFGQGSTGELFF.

At least ten counts were recorded for this clonotype. The chain carries TRBV20-1 and TRBJ2-5; 10 positions agree with TRBD2. J gave up 10 bases and V 0 bases, and 14 bases lay outside the gene matches. The CDR3 is made up of 16 amino acids. CDR1 is DFQATT, CDR2 SNEGSKA, per germline (reference sequence). In DNA form, the CDR3 reads TGCAGTGCTAGAGACGCTAGGCTAGCGGGGGCCGGTATCCAGTACTTC. It yields the protein CSARDARLAGAGIQYF.

The sample holds many counts of this clonotype. The V call is TRBV7-8, the J call TRBJ2-1, with 7 bases lining up with TRBD1. The V gene's germline CDR1 is SGHVS and CDR2 FQNEAQ. With 2 bases clipped from V and 9 bases from J, the junction kept 1 base outside the gene matches. The CDR3 contains 12 residues. The CDR3 reads CASSLQGVEQFF. The CDR3 DNA is TGTGCCAGCAGCTTACAGGGGGTTGAGCAGTTCTTC. The full variable domain, with the rest looked up from reference TRBV7-8 and TRBJ2-1, is GAGVSQSPRYKVAKRGQDVALRCDPISGHVSLFWYQQALGQGPEFLTYFQNEAQLDKSGLPSDRFFAERPEGSVSTLKIQRTQQEDSAVYLCASSLQGVEQFFGPGTRLTVL.

This clonotype was detected many times. V usage is TRBV7-2 and J usage is TRBJ2-3; D remains unclear. Trimming left V 1 base short and J 0 bases short, with 8 bases between. CDR1 and CDR2 (germline): SGHTA, FQGNSA. The CDR3 is 15 amino acids. CDR3 amino acids: CASSLDRTSTDTQYF. DNA of the CDR3: TGTGCCAGCAGCTTAGACCGTACTAGCACAGATACGCAGTATTTT.

This clonotype was detected many times. This CDR3 is CASSPPGQVAFF. Written as DNA, the CDR3 is TGTGCCAGCAGTCCACCGGGACAAGTGGCTTTCTTT. This sequence joins TRBV7-3 and TRBJ1-1, with D maybe TRBD1 (6 bases). V gave up 6 bases and J gave up 11 bases, with 16 bases separating them. The CDR3 is 12 residues long. Germline CDR1 SGHTA, CDR2 FQGTGA.

There are many counts of this clonotype. The rearrangement links TRBV5-1 to TRBJ2-3; a possible D gene is TRBD1 (6 bases). V dropped 3 bases and J dropped 0 bases, with 17 bases sitting between them. CDR3 length: 17 residues. Per the germline V gene, CDR1 is SGHRS and CDR2 is YFSETQ. This chain's CDR3 is CASSSLTGTLSTDTQYF. CDR3 sequence (DNA): TGCGCCAGCAGCTCGCTGACCGGGACACTGAGCACAGATACGCAGTATTTT.

Ten or more counts support this clonotype. This CDR3 is CASSLRTGPNTGELFF. The CDR3 DNA reads TGCGCCAGCAGCCTCCGGACAGGTCCGAACACCGGGGAGCTGTTTTTT. V gene TRBV5-1 combines with J gene TRBJ2-2, with TRBD1 matching over 7 bases. Germline loops: CDR1 SGHRS, CDR2 YFSETQ. With 4 bases clipped from V and 0 bases from J, the junction kept 6 bases outside the gene matches. This CDR3 is built from 16 residues.

This clonotype came up many times. V usage is TRBV10-3 and J usage is TRBJ2-2; unclear D gene. V was shortened by 8 bases and J by 0 bases, with 7 bases between the two germline ends. The CDR3 has 13 amino acids. Germline CDR1 ENHRY, CDR2 SYGVKD. CDR3 in amino acids: CAIGRPNTGELFF. The CDR3, as DNA: TGTGCCATCGGCCGCCCGAACACCGGGGAGCTGTTTTTT.

This chain uses TRBV10-3 with TRBJ1-1, with unresolved D. The V gene's germline CDR1 is ENHRY and CDR2 SYGVKD. CDR3 length equals 12 residues. Trimming cost V 8 bases and J 4 bases, with 11 bases left between them. For the CDR3, the DNA is TGTGCCATCGAGGTGTTGGGCACTGAAGCTTTCTTT. It is translated as CAIEVLGTEAFF.

There are many counts of this clonotype. The chain combines TRBV7-6 with TRBJ1-2, with unresolved D. CDR1 is SGHVS, CDR2 FNYEAQ, per germline. Trimming left V 1 base short and J 8 bases short, with 8 bases between. The CDR3 spans 12 residues. CDR3 nucleotides: TGTGCCAGCAGCTTAGTAGGGCACGGCTACACCTTC. Translation gives CASSLVGHGYTF.

This clonotype was seen ten or more times. The chain links TRBV20-1 to TRBJ2-5; TRBD2 agrees at 7 bases. The CDR3 loop spans 14 amino acids. Germline CDR1 is DFQATT and CDR2 is SNEGSKA (reference sequence). V lost 4 bases, J lost 0 bases, and 5 bases stayed unmatched. The CDR3 bases are TGCAGTGCTATCCGCGGGGGTTACCAAGAGACCCAGTACTTC. Protein product: CSAIRGGYQETQYF.

This clonotype was counted many times. V gene TRBV10-2 combines with J gene TRBJ2-7, with TRBD1 as a possible D gene (6 bases). Germline V gene lookup returns CDR1 WSHSY and CDR2 SAAADI. V was shortened by 10 bases and J by 3 bases, with 13 bases between the two germline ends. CDR3 length: 12 amino acids. The CDR3 is CATTGTNYEQYF. CDR3 DNA sequence: TGCGCCACAACCGGGACAAACTACGAGCAGTACTTC.

In this sample, this clonotype turned up many times. The V and J genes are TRBV5-1 and TRBJ2-7, with TRBD1 as a possible D gene (6 bases). This CDR3 has 13 amino acids. In germline, CDR1 is SGHRS, CDR2 YFSETQ. The V and J ends lost 7 bases and 5 bases respectively, with 16 bases between them. CDR3 loop: CASYPGQGNEQYF. In nucleotides, the CDR3 is TGCGCCAGCTATCCGGGACAAGGCAACGAGCAGTACTTC.

This clonotype was recorded many times. J is TRBJ1-6 and V is TRBV5-1; 8 nucleotides align to TRBD1. Germline trimming cut 4 bases from V and 8 bases from J; bases unmatched to any gene: 8. Germline loops: CDR1 SGHRS, CDR2 YFSETQ. The CDR3 extends over 15 amino acids. CDR3 DNA: TGCGCCAGCAGCGCGTACAGGGGGACTGATTCACCCCTCCACTTT. Protein product: CASSAYRGTDSPLHF.

At least ten counts were recorded for this clonotype. This chain connects TRBV6-5 to TRBJ1-3; D remains ambiguous. The CDR3 has 14 amino acids. V lost 0 bases and J 8 bases, leaving 11 bases between the germline ends. Germline V gene data show CDR1 as MNHEY and CDR2 as SVGAGI. The CDR3 here is CASSYSIIRDTIYF. The CDR3 DNA sequence: TGTGCCAGCAGTTACTCTATCATCCGAGACACCATATATTTT.

In its sample, this clonotype was seen many times. This chain joins TRBV7-2 and TRBJ1-3; D uncertain. Trimming left V 2 bases short and J 0 bases short, with 8 bases between. This CDR3 comprises 15 residues. Germline CDR1 is SGHTA and CDR2 is FQGNSA. CDR3 nucleotides: TGTGCCAGCAGCTTATATGAGGGCTCTGGAAACACCATATATTTT. It translates to CASSLYEGSGNTIYF.

This clonotype was detected many times. The gene calls are TRBV24-1 and TRBJ2-1; D is perhaps TRBD1 or TRBD2 (6 bases each). Germline values: CDR1 KGHDR, CDR2 SFDVKD. V was trimmed by 6 bases and J by 6 bases, leaving 20 bases between them. This CDR3 comprises 16 residues. DNA of the CDR3: TGTGCCACCAGTAGGAGAGGGGGACGGGACTCCAATGAGCAGTTCTTC. Its protein is CATSRRGGRDSNEQFF.

This clonotype was seen many times. The chain combines TRBV20-1 with TRBJ2-7, with D possibly being TRBD1 (6 bases). Trimming pared 5 bases from V and 2 bases from J, leaving 10 bases between. Germline CDR1 DFQATT, CDR2 SNEGSKA (reference sequence). The CDR3 extends over 12 amino acids. DNA of the CDR3: TGCAGTGCTCCGACAGGTACCTACGAGCAGTACTTC. This codes for CSAPTGTYEQYF.

Ten or more counts support this clonotype. The rearrangement joins TRBV11-2 to TRBJ2-1; TRBD2 is a possible D gene (5 bases). The V end was cut by 2 bases, the J end by 7 bases, with 18 bases between. The V gene's germline CDR1 is SGHAT and CDR2 FQNNGV. The CDR3 has 16 amino acids. The CDR3 coding sequence is TGTGCCAGCAGCTTACATCGTTCGAGGGCCGGTAATGAGCAGTTCTTC. Its translation is CASSLHRSRAGNEQFF. The full variable domain, rest sourced from reference TRBV11-2 and TRBJ2-1, is EAGVAQSPRYKIIEKRQSVAFWCNPISGHATLYWYQQILGQGPKLLIQFQNNGVVDDSQLPKDRFSAERLKGVDSTLKIQPAKLEDSAVYLCASSLHRSRAGNEQFFGPGTRLTVL.

V is TRBV7-3 and J is TRBJ1-1; no clear D gene. CDR1 and CDR2 (germline): SGHTA, FQGTGA. CDR3 size: 14 residues. The V end was cut by 4 bases, the J end by 1 base, with 10 bases between. As DNA, the CDR3 is TGTGCCAGCAGCTCCGGTTCAGGGAACACTGAAGCTTTCTTT. It yields the protein CASSSGSGNTEAFF.

There are a few counts of this clonotype. This chain connects TRBV20-1 to TRBJ1-1; 7 positions agree with TRBD1. V shed 6 bases, J shed 5 bases, and the junction held 3 bases outside the gene matches. Germline V gene data show CDR1 as DFQATT and CDR2 as SNEGSKA (reference sequence). This CDR3 is built from 11 residues. Written as DNA, the CDR3 is TGCAGTGCCGTGACAGGGACTGAAGCTTTCTTT. Translation: CSAVTGTEAFF.